The T cell receptor beta chain described here comes from a study of tumor and adjacent non-tumor tissue in lung cancer. Across the whole study: Stage I to III disease affected 10 men and several women aged roughly 31 to 85.

Germline values: CDR1 SGHRS, CDR2 YFSETQ. The CDR3 runs 14 residues. Trimming shortened V by 5 bases and J by 4 bases, and 15 bases separated the two germline ends. The template was RNA from unsorted bulk tissue. Between August and November 2014, newly diagnosed, chemotherapy-naive lung cancer patients underwent thoracic surgery in China. Study-level findings and limits: Tumor tissue had significantly higher TCR diversity than normal lung. Tumor TCR diversity, when higher, was linked to shorter survival.

Worth noting for this clonotype: As yet, its antigen is unknown.

TCRbeta libraries were built with three rounds of nested PCR, modified from ARM-PCR. TCRdb re-called the multiplex PCR reads through MiXCR, storing one row per CDR3 protein. The sample yields about 85,000 distinct CDR3 sequences, 61% seen once. Material: lung tumor tissue. The chain couples TRBV5-1 to TRBJ1-2; maybe TRBD1 (5 bases). The clonotype originates from a man aged 70 or older with non-small cell lung cancer. This CDR3 is CASRLTGTAYGYTF. The CDR3 DNA reads TGCGCCAGCAGGTTGACGGGGACGGCCTATGGCTACACCTTC.